The 28 T cell receptor beta chains presented below share a single source sample, sequenced in a study of cytomegalovirus exposure and HLA in healthy donors. Use of 60 Vbeta and 13 Jbeta primers characterized the PCR. TCRdb keeps only in-frame clones here, not all; method: immunoSEQ multiplex PCR. Its clone listing holds 55,000 to 75,000 clones. Input material: PBMCs. The receptors come from a male donor in good health and CMV-seronegative.

The chain recombines TRBV7-9 with TRBJ2-5, with 9 bases lining up with TRBD1. J was trimmed by 5 bases and V by 0 bases; bases with no gene match: 7. Looked up from germline, CDR1 is SEHNR and CDR2 is FQNEAQ (reference sequence). The CDR3 runs to 16 residues. The CDR3 reads CASSLATGGRGETQYF. The CDR3, as DNA: TGTGCCAGCAGCTTAGCAACAGGGGGCAGAGGGGAGACCCAGTACTTC.

This CDR3 reads CASSPQGQSGGNTIYF. DNA of the CDR3: TGTGCCAGCTCACCTCAAGGACAGTCCGGGGGGAACACCATATATTTT. The rearrangement links TRBV18 to TRBJ1-3; TRBD1 might be the D (6 bases). The V end lost 3 bases, the J end lost 7 bases, and 19 bases lay between the germline ends. The CDR3 spans 16 residues. CDR1 KGHSH and CDR2 LQKENI come from the germline V gene.

For this clone: Different DNA sequences within this sample yield the same CDR3. The chain carries TRBV5-1 and TRBJ2-1; the match to TRBD2 covers 14 bases. Germline V gives CDR1 SGHRS, CDR2 YFSETQ. The CDR3 length is 14 residues. The ends lost 4 bases at V and 9 bases at J; junction bases unmatched: 3. The CDR3 is CASSPGTSGGEQFF. The CDR3 nucleotides read TGCGCCAGCAGCCCTGGGACTAGCGGGGGTGAGCAGTTCTTC.

The rearrangement joins TRBV30 to TRBJ1-1; D unresolved. V dropped 4 bases and J dropped 2 bases, with 17 bases sitting between them. The CDR3 has 15 amino acids. Germline V gene lookup returns CDR1 GTSNPN and CDR2 SVGIG (reference sequence). The CDR3 nucleotides read TGTGCCTGGACGTCGTCCCGGGATAGAAACACTGAAGCTTTCTTT. Its protein is CAWTSSRDRNTEAFF.

The chain couples TRBV7-9 to TRBJ1-3; D remains ambiguous. The CDR3 loop spans 12 amino acids. The V end was cut by 1 base, the J end by 6 bases, with 4 bases between. CDR1 is SEHNR and CDR2 is FQNEAQ in the germline V gene (reference sequence). CDR3 amino acids: CASSLVANTIYF. DNA for the CDR3: TGTGCCAGCAGCTTAGTGGCAAACACCATATATTTT.

The V call is TRBV5-1, the J call TRBJ1-2; a possible D gene is TRBD1 (5 bases). The germline gives CDR1 SGHRS, CDR2 YFSETQ. Trimming cost V 2 bases and J 6 bases, with 17 bases left between them. The CDR3 consists of 15 residues. CDR3 sequence reads: CASSLGDGSGDGYTF. CDR3 sequence (DNA): TGCGCCAGCAGCTTAGGCGATGGATCGGGGGATGGCTACACCTTC.

CDR3 loop: CASSERVPLHF. The CDR3 DNA sequence: TGTGCCAGCAGTGAGCGAGTACCCCTCCACTTT. The chain uses TRBV6-1 and TRBJ1-6, with D hard to call. Germline V gives CDR1 MNHNS, CDR2 SASEGT. The CDR3 has 11 residues. The ends were cut back, 3 bases at V and 12 bases at J, with 6 bases in the middle.

The V gene is TRBV30, the J gene TRBJ2-6; D perhaps matches TRBD1 (6 bases). The germline V gene has CDR1 GTSNPN and CDR2 SVGIG (reference sequence). Trimming removed 5 bases from V and 2 bases from J, with 13 bases in between. The CDR3 is 15 residues long. The CDR3 DNA reads TGTGCCTGGGGGGGCCGGGGCGCTGGGGCCAACGTCCTGACTTTC. Protein sequence: CAWGGRGAGANVLTF.

The J gene is TRBJ1-2, the V gene TRBV11-2; unclear D gene. Germline CDR1 SGHAT, CDR2 FQNNGV. Trimming cost V 1 base and J 4 bases, with 10 bases left between them. This CDR3 spans 14 amino acids. The CDR3 reads CASSLVTAAYGYTF. CDR3 in DNA: TGTGCCAGCAGCTTAGTTACAGCTGCCTATGGCTACACCTTC.

The chain couples TRBV9 to TRBJ2-7; TRBD1 is a possible D gene (6 bases). The V gene's germline CDR1 is SGDLS and CDR2 YYNGEE. The CDR3 is made up of 15 amino acids. V lost 0 bases to trimming and J lost 1 base, with 11 bases between them. The CDR3 nucleotides are TGTGCCAGCAGCGTAGAAAGTACAGGGTCCTACGAGCAGTACTTC. As protein: CASSVESTGSYEQYF.

The chain combines TRBV5-6 with TRBJ1-5; D may be TRBD1 (5 bases). V was trimmed by 1 base and J by 1 base, leaving 12 bases between them. CDR3 size: 16 residues. Germline CDR1 SGHDT, CDR2 YYEEEE. The DNA of the CDR3 is TGTGCCAGCAGCTTGTGGACGGGGGGAAGCAATCAGCCCCAGCATTTT. Its protein is CASSLWTGGSNQPQHF.

This chain joins TRBV5-1 and TRBJ2-3; 12 bases agree with TRBD1. V lost 0 bases to trimming and J lost 4 bases; unmatched junction nucleotides: 3. This CDR3 region has 16 residues. The germline CDR1 and CDR2 sequences are SGHRS and YFSETQ. In DNA form, the CDR3 reads TGCGCCAGCAGCTTGGCCGGGACAGGGGGCGCAGATACGCAGTATTTT. As protein: CASSLAGTGGADTQYF. Full variable domain (rest looked up from reference TRBV5-1 and TRBJ2-3): KAGVTQTPRYLIKTRGQQVTLSCSPISGHRSVSWYQQTPGQGLQFLFEYFSETQRNKGNFPGRFSGRQFSNSRSEMNVSTLELGDSALYLCASSLAGTGGADTQYFGPGTRLTVL.

The rearrangement uses TRBV9 and TRBJ2-3; the match to TRBD2 covers 8 bases. Trimming at V came to 5 bases and at J to 4 bases, leaving 9 bases not matched to a gene. Germline-derived CDR1 and CDR2 are SGDLS and YYNGEE. This CDR3 has 15 residues. CDR3 DNA sequence: TGTGCCAGCAGTGAAAGCGGGAGTGGGGCAGATACGCAGTATTTT. Its protein is CASSESGSGADTQYF.

The V gene is TRBV5-1, the J gene TRBJ2-2, with D perhaps matching TRBD1 (5 bases). Trimming took 4 bases from V and 8 from J, leaving 12 bases between them. The germline V gene encodes CDR1 SGHRS and CDR2 YFSETQ. This CDR3 contains 13 residues. CDR3 in amino acids: CASSLDRTGELFF. CDR3 DNA: TGCGCCAGCAGCCTCGACCGGACAGGGGAGCTGTTTTTT.

The J gene is TRBJ2-2, the V gene TRBV28; 11 bases are shared with TRBD1. This CDR3 contains 16 residues. V shed 6 bases, J shed 6 bases, and the junction held 9 bases outside the gene matches. CDR1 and CDR2 (germline): MDHEN, SYDVKM. CDR3 in amino acids: CASRNAGTGGAGELFF. In DNA, the CDR3 is TGTGCCAGCAGGAATGCCGGGACAGGGGGGGCCGGGGAGCTGTTTTTT.

V and J are TRBV27 and TRBJ2-7, with TRBD1 matching 7 bases. This CDR3 contains 14 residues. Unmatched junction bases numbered 2, after V lost 2 bases and J lost 1 base. Germline loops: CDR1 MNHEY, CDR2 SMNVEV (reference sequence). The CDR3 DNA reads TGTGCCAGCAGTTTAACACAGGGGTCCTACGAGCAGTACTTC. It codes for CASSLTQGSYEQYF.

The gene calls are TRBV28 and TRBJ1-3, with D possibly matching TRBD1 (5 bases). Germline CDR1 is MDHEN and CDR2 is SYDVKM. Between the trimmed V and J ends, which lost 6 bases and 6 bases, there was a span of 18 bases. The CDR3 has 15 residues. CDR3 residues: CASSTQGRQTNTIYF. The CDR3 nucleotides are TGTGCCAGCAGCACCCAGGGCCGACAAACAAACACCATATATTTT.

V is TRBV6-4 and J is TRBJ2-3; 10 bases line up with TRBD2. This CDR3 is 16 amino acids long. Germline trimming cut 4 bases from V and 1 base from J; bases unmatched to any gene: 5. Per germline, CDR1 MRHNA and CDR2 SNTAGT. The CDR3 protein is CASSATGTSGTDTQYF. The CDR3 DNA is TGTGCCAGCAGTGCCACCGGGACTAGCGGCACAGATACGCAGTATTTT.

This chain links TRBV6-4 with TRBJ1-2; the D is unclear. Trimming pared 0 bases from V and 6 bases from J, leaving 8 bases between. Germline CDR1 reads MRHNA; CDR2 reads SNTAGT. The CDR3 totals 13 residues. CDR3: CASSDSAPNGYTF. The CDR3 DNA reads TGTGCCAGCAGTGACTCGGCACCCAATGGCTACACCTTC.

CDR3: CASSRVAGSVGNTIYF. The CDR3 DNA follows: TGTGCCAGTTCTCGAGTTGCAGGCTCCGTTGGAAACACCATATATTTT. This chain connects TRBV14 to TRBJ1-3; D call uncertain. Trimming took off 9 bases at V and 3 bases at J, with 21 bases between the two ends. Germline loops: CDR1 SGHDN, CDR2 FVKESK. The CDR3 covers 16 residues.

This rearrangement joins TRBV28 to TRBJ1-6; TRBD1 agrees at 8 bases. Germline assignment: CDR1 MDHEN and CDR2 SYDVKM. The CDR3 covers 15 residues. The ends lost 5 bases at V and 11 bases at J; junction bases unmatched: 11. The CDR3: CASSADRGLRTPLHF. The CDR3 DNA sequence: TGTGCCAGCAGTGCAGACAGGGGCCTTAGGACACCCCTCCACTTT.

In the case of this clone: The same CDR3 arises from other DNA sequences in this sample as well. This chain connects TRBV28 to TRBJ2-7; 7 nucleotides align to TRBD1. Trimming cost V 5 bases and J 2 bases; bases outside gene matches: 12. The length of the CDR3 is 16 residues. Per the germline V gene, CDR1 is MDHEN and CDR2 is SYDVKM. The CDR3 reads CASSHPRDREPYEQYF. CDR3 nucleotides: TGTGCCAGCAGTCACCCCCGAGACAGGGAACCCTACGAGCAGTACTTC.

This chain uses TRBV7-9 with TRBJ1-2; weak D call: TRBD1 (6 bases). Per the germline V gene, CDR1 is SEHNR and CDR2 is FQNEAQ (reference sequence). This CDR3 contains 15 residues. The germline V and J ends were trimmed by 5 bases and 7 bases, with 20 bases remaining between them. This CDR3 is CASSARDTGRPGYTF. The CDR3 DNA reads as TGTGCCAGCAGCGCCCGGGACACAGGACGTCCTGGCTACACCTTC.

The rearrangement links TRBV28 to TRBJ1-1; D ambiguous. In germline, CDR1 is MDHEN, CDR2 SYDVKM. Trimming left V 5 bases short and J 5 bases short, with 18 bases between. The CDR3 has 15 residues. The CDR3 DNA reads as TGTGCCAGCAGTGGGCAGGAGGCCCCGTGGACTGAAGCTTTCTTT. It specifies CASSGQEAPWTEAFF.

Notes on this clone: An end of the junction does not agree with germline; a read error may underlie this. The rearrangement uses TRBV29-1 and TRBJ2-5; 8 nucleotides match TRBD2. There are 12 residues in the CDR3. Germline CDR1 is SQVTM and CDR2 is ANQGSEA. The CDR3 bases are TGCAGCGGCCGGGGGGGGGTCGAGAACCAGTACTTC. Translated, it gives CSGRGGVENQYF.

The chain uses TRBV6-1 and TRBJ2-3; 11 positions agree with TRBD1. This CDR3 has 15 residues. The germline gives CDR1 MNHNS, CDR2 SASEGT. J lost 11 bases, V lost 7 bases, and 14 bases had no gene match. DNA for the CDR3: TGTGCCAGCACCTTGGGGACAGGGGGTGGCTGGGGGCAGTATTTT. Amino acid sequence: CASTLGTGGGWGQYF.

The chain recombines TRBV9 with TRBJ2-1, with D maybe TRBD2 (6 bases). This CDR3 has 12 amino acids. CDR1 is SGDLS, CDR2 YYNGEE, per germline. Trimming took 0 bases from V and 11 from J, leaving 9 bases between them. DNA of the CDR3: TGTGCCAGCAGCGTAGAGGGAGGTCAGCAGTTCTTC. It yields the protein CASSVEGGQQFF.

The chain uses TRBV30 and TRBJ1-1; TRBD1 agrees at 7 bases. J was trimmed by 0 bases and V by 7 bases; bases with no gene match: 11. CDR3 length: 15 amino acids. Germline-derived CDR1 and CDR2 are GTSNPN and SVGIG (reference sequence). CDR3 loop: CASTGAPDMNTEAFF. The DNA of the CDR3 is TGTGCCTCCACAGGGGCCCCCGACATGAACACTGAAGCTTTCTTT.